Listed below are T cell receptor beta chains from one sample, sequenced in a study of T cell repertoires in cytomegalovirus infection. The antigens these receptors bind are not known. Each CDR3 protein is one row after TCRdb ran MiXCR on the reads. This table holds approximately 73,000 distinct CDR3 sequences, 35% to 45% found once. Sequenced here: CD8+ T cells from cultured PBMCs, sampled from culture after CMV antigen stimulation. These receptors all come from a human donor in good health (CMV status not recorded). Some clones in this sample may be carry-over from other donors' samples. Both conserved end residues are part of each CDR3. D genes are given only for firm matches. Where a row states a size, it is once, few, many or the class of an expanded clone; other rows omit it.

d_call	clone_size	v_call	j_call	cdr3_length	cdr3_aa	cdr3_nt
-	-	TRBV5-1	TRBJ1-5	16	CASSLDGESSNQPQHF	TGCGCCAGCAGCTTGGACGGAGAATCTAGCAATCAGCCCCAGCATTTT
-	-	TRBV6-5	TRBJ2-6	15	CASSYSTTGANVLTF	TGTGCCAGCAGTTACTCGACAACCGGGGCCAACGTCCTGACTTTC
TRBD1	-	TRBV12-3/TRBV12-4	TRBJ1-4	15	CASSSGGAGYEKLFF	TGTGCCAGCAGCTCAGGGGGCGCCGGCTATGAAAAACTGTTTTTT
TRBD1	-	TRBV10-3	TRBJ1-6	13	CAMGTAYNSPLHF	TGTGCCATGGGGACAGCCTATAATTCACCCCTCCACTTT
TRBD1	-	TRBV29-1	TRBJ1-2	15	CSVEKAGQGSDGYTF	TGCAGCGTTGAAAAGGCGGGACAGGGTTCTGATGGCTACACCTTC
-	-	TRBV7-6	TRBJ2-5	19	CASTSESRVLPLSLETQYF	TGTGCCAGCACCTCCGAGTCCCGGGTCCTCCCCCTTTCTCTTGAGACCCAGTACTTC
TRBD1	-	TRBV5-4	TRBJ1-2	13	CASSLGTGHGYTF	TGTGCCAGCAGCCTGGGGACAGGGCATGGCTACACCTTC
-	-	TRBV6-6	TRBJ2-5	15	CASSYTYPIQETQYF	TGTGCCAGCAGTTACACGTATCCAATTCAAGAGACCCAGTACTTC
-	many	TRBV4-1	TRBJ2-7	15	CASSQEMRAPSQQYF	TGCGCCAGCAGCCAAGAAATGCGGGCCCCATCCCAGCAGTACTTC
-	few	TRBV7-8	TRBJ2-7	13	CASSLAGGDEQYF	TGTGCCAGCAGCTTAGCGGGGGGCGACGAGCAGTACTTC
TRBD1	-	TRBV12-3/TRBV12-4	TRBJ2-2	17	CASSFLPGTGFTGELFF	TGTGCCAGCAGTTTTCTACCCGGGACAGGGTTTACCGGGGAGCTGTTTTTT
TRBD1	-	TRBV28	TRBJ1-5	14	CASSGTGGGQPQHF	TGTGCCAGCAGTGGGACAGGGGGCGGTCAGCCCCAGCATTTT
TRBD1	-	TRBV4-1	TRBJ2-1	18	CASSYRSGTGKVYNEQFF	TGCGCCAGCAGCTACCGATCCGGGACAGGAAAGGTGTACAATGAGCAGTTCTTC
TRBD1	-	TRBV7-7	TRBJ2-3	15	CASSLTGGFADTQYF	TGTGCTAGCAGTCTTACAGGGGGCTTCGCAGATACGCAGTATTTT
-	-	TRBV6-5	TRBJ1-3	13	CASSPHSGNTIYF	TGTGCCAGCAGTCCGCACTCTGGAAACACCATATATTTT
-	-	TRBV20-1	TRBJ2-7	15	CSASPPTGGEYEQYF	TGCAGTGCTAGCCCCCCGACCGGGGGTGAGTACGAGCAGTACTTC
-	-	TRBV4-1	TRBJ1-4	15	CASSQAMRGNEKLFF	TGCGCCAGCAGCCAAGCTATGAGGGGTAATGAAAAACTGTTTTTT
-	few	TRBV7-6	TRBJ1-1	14	CASSAFGTNTEAFF	TGTGCCAGCAGTGCCTTTGGGACAAACACTGAAGCTTTCTTT
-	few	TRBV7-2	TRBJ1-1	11	CASSAGPEAFF	TGTGCCAGCAGCGCAGGGCCCGAAGCTTTCTTT
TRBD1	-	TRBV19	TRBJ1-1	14	CASTDRGRNTEAFF	TGTGCCAGTACCGACAGGGGGAGAAACACTGAAGCTTTCTTT
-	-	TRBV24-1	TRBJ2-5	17	CATSEHTPGRPRETQYF	TGTGCCACCAGTGAGCATACTCCGGGACGTCCCCGGGAGACCCAGTACTTC
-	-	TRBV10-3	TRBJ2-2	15	CAISVGAQDTGELFF	TGTGCCATCAGTGTTGGGGCCCAGGACACCGGGGAGCTGTTTTTT
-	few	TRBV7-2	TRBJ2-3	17	CASSLASRAESTDTQYF	TGTGCCAGCAGCTTAGCGTCTCGAGCGGAAAGCACAGATACGCAGTATTTT
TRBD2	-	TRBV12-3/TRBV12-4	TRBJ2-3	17	CASNLGLAGISTDTQYF	TGTGCCAGCAACCTCGGACTAGCGGGGATAAGCACAGATACGCAGTATTTT
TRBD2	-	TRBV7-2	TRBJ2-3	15	CASSLVAGGSDTQYF	TGTGCCAGCAGCTTGGTAGCGGGGGGATCAGATACGCAGTATTTT
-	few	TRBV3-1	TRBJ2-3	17	CASSPNTGLFSTDTQYF	TGTGCCAGCAGCCCCAATACGGGACTTTTTAGCACAGATACGCAGTATTTT
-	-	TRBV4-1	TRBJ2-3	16	CASSLGGWGNTDTQYF	TGCGCCAGCAGCCTCGGAGGGTGGGGTAATACAGATACGCAGTATTTT
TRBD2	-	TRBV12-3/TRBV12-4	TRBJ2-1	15	CASSLLAGGGGEQFF	TGTGCCAGCAGTTTATTAGCGGGGGGTGGGGGTGAGCAGTTCTTC
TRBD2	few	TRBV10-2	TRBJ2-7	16	CASSALGLAGGYEQYF	TGCGCCAGCAGTGCGCTGGGACTAGCTGGTGGGTACGAGCAGTACTTC
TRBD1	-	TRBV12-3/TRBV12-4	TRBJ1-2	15	CASSPDRGRYYGYTF	TGTGCCAGCAGTCCCGACAGGGGGCGGTACTATGGCTACACCTTC
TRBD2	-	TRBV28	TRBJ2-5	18	CASSSYRLAGGTQETQYF	TGTGCCAGCAGTTCGTATCGACTAGCGGGGGGGACCCAAGAGACCCAGTACTTC
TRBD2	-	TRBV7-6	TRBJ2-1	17	CASSRRPVQRGGNEQFF	TGTGCCAGCAGTCGTCGGCCAGTCCAGCGGGGGGGCAATGAGCAGTTCTTC
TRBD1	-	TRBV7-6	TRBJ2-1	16	CASSSTGATFQHEQFF	TGTGCCAGCAGCTCGACAGGGGCGACTTTTCAGCATGAGCAGTTCTTC
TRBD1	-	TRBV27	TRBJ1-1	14	CASSRQGANTEAFF	TGTGCCAGCAGTCGACAGGGGGCGAACACTGAAGCTTTCTTT
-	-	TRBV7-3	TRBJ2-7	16	CASSLPSRTGSYEQYF	TGTGCCAGCAGCTTACCCTCTCGAACCGGTTCCTACGAGCAGTACTTC
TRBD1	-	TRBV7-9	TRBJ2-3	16	CASSLFRTGGTDTQYF	TGTGCCAGCAGCTTATTCCGGACAGGGGGCACAGATACGCAGTATTTT
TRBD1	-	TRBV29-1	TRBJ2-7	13	CSAEGAVTYEQYF	TGCAGCGCTGAGGGGGCTGTTACCTACGAGCAGTACTTC
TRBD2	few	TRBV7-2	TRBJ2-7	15	CASSLSLAGGREQYF	TGTGCCAGCAGCTTATCACTAGCGGGGGGGCGTGAGCAGTACTTC
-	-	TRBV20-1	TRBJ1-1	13	CSARRQANTEAFF	TGCAGTGCTAGGAGACAGGCGAACACTGAAGCTTTCTTT
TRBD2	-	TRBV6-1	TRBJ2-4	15	CASSQGGVPVNIQYF	TGTGCCAGCAGTCAGGGAGGGGTCCCCGTCAACATTCAGTACTTC
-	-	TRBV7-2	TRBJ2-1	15	CASSLKPGSGREQFF	TGTGCCAGCAGCTTAAAGCCGGGGTCGGGACGTGAGCAGTTCTTC